What follows are 6 T cell receptor beta chains derived from one specimen sequenced in a study of blood T cells in healthy people across ages. Together with a sample-barcoded 5' primer, a J-beta primer mix was included in a second PCR lasting about 7 to 12 cycles. Using its own MiXCR run on the 5' RACE reads, TCRdb lists one record per CDR3 protein. The sample carries roughly 800,000 distinct CDR3 sequences, about 55% recorded once. Sequences were obtained from blood. These receptors were collected from a man older than 75 in good health.

V usage is TRBV6-1 and J usage is TRBJ2-7; 14 bases are a match to TRBD2. Germline V lookup: CDR1 MNHNS, CDR2 SASEGT. This CDR3 is built from 17 residues. V dropped 6 bases and J dropped 2; count of bases not matched to a gene: 9. As DNA, the CDR3 is TGTGCCAGCAGGGACCATCCGGGACTAGCGGGAGCCTACGAGCAGTACTTC. Protein product: CASRDHPGLAGAYEQYF.

This clonotype occurred a few times. The chain links TRBV15 to TRBJ2-3; 8 bases line up with TRBD1. Per germline, CDR1 LNHNV and CDR2 YYDKDF (reference sequence). V dropped 6 bases and J dropped 14; count of bases not matched to a gene: 19. The CDR3 has 15 amino acids. CDR3 in DNA: TGTGCCACCAGATCACAGGGGGAAGTTGACAGATACGCGTATTTT. It specifies CATRSQGEVDRYAYF. Looking up the rest from reference TRBV15 and TRBJ2-3 gives the full variable domain: DAMVIQNPRYQVTQFGKPVTLSCSQTLNHNVMYWYQQKSSQAPKLLFHYYDKDFNNEADTPDNFQSRRPNTSFCFLDIRSPGLGDTAMYLCATRSQGEVDRYAYFGPGTRLTVL.

This clonotype has a handful of counts. CDR3 sequence: CASSPTNSGTWFF. CDR3 nucleotide sequence: TGTGCCAGCAGCCCAACGAATAGCGGGACGTGGTTCTTC. The V gene is TRBV5-5, the J gene TRBJ2-1, with 8 bases identical to TRBD2. CDR3 length: 13 amino acids. Unmatched junction bases numbered 12, after V lost 4 bases and J lost 15 bases. CDR1 and CDR2 (germline): SGHKS, YYEKEE (reference sequence).

The chain joins TRBV29-1 to TRBJ1-2; 9 bases are shared with TRBD1. The V gene's germline CDR1 is SQVTM and CDR2 ANQGSEA. The CDR3 covers 14 residues. After removal of 7 bases from V and 3 bases from J, the junction contained 9 bases not matched to a gene. The CDR3 loop reads CSAQIGTGHYGYTF. In DNA form, the CDR3 reads TGCAGCGCCCAGATCGGGACAGGGCACTATGGCTACACCTTC.

This clonotype turned up a few times. J is TRBJ2-5 and V is TRBV21-1; the table's D call, TRBD2, has no DNA check behind it. TRBV21-1 counts as a pseudogene. The CDR3 spans 17 residues. As DNA, the CDR3 is TGTGCCAGCAGCAAACAATCACTAGCGGGAGTGCAAGAGACCCAGTACTTC. This encodes CASSKQSLAGVQETQYF.

V gene TRBV20-1 combines with J gene TRBJ2-1; tentatively, D is TRBD1 or TRBD2 (6 bases each). Trimming shortened V by 3 bases and J by 13 bases, and 25 bases separated the two germline ends. This CDR3 contains 15 residues. Germline CDR1 reads DFQATT; CDR2 reads SNEGSKA (reference sequence). The CDR3 coding sequence is TGCAGTGCTAGTCCGGTGGAGGGGGACGGGACTGGTCAGTTCTTC. Residues: CSASPVEGDGTGQFF.